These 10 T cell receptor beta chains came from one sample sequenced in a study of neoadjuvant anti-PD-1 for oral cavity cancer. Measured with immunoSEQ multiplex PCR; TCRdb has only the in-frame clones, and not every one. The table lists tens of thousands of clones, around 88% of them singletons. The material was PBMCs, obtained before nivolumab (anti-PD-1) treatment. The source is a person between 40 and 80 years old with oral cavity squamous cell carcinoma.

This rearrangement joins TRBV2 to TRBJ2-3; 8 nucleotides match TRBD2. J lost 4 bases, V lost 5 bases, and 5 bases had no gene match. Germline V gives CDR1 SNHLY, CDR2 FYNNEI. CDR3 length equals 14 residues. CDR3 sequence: CASSPVSGADTQYF. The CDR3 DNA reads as TGTGCCAGCAGTCCCGTTAGCGGGGCAGATACGCAGTATTTT. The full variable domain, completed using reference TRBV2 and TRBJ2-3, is EPEVTQTPSHQVTQMGQEVILRCVPISNHLYFYWYRQILGQKVEFLVSFYNNEISEKSEIFDDQFSVERPDGSNFTLKIRSTKLEDSAMYFCASSPVSGADTQYFGPGTRLTVL.

The CDR3 here is CASSTPLAPTYNEQFF. Here the CDR3 DNA reads TGTGCCAGTAGTACACCACTAGCGCCCACCTACAATGAGCAGTTCTTC. The chain links TRBV19 to TRBJ2-1; TRBD2 aligns across 7 bases. Germline CDR1 and CDR2: LNHDA and SQIVND (reference sequence). This CDR3 comprises 16 residues. The J segment lost 2 bases and the V segment lost 4 bases, leaving 8 bases of the junction unmatched.

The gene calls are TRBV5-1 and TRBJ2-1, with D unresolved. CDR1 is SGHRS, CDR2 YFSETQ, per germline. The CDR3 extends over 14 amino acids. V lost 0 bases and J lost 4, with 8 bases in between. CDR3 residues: CASSLAKAYNEQFF. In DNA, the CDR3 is TGCGCCAGCAGCTTGGCCAAGGCGTACAATGAGCAGTTCTTC.

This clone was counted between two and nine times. CDR3 residues: CASSLGERALHF. The CDR3 nucleotides read TGTGCCAGCAGCTTGGGGGAGAGGGCCCTCCACTTT. The gene calls are TRBV2 and TRBJ1-6; a possible D gene is TRBD1 (5 bases). Germline V CDR1 and CDR2: SNHLY, FYNNEI. Trimming left V 6 bases short and J 14 bases short, with 14 bases between. The CDR3 covers 12 residues.

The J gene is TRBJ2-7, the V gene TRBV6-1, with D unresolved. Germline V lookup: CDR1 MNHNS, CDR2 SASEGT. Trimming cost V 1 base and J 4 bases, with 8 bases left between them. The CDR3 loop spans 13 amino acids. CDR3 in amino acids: CASSEEARYEQYF. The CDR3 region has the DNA TGTGCCAGCAGTGAAGAGGCGCGGTACGAGCAGTACTTC.

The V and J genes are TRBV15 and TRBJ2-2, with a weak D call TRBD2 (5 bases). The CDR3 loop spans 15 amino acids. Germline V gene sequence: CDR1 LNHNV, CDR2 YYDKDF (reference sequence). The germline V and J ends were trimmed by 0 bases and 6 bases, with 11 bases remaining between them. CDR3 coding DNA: TGTGCCACCAGCAGAGATTTGTCCGGGGCCGGGGAGCTGTTTTTT. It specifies CATSRDLSGAGELFF.

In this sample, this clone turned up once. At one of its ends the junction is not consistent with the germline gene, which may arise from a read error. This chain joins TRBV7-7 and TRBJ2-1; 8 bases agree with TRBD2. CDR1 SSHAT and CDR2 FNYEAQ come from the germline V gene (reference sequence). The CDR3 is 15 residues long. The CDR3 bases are TGTGCTAGCAGCGCCTATGGGCGGGGGGTCGGTGAGCAGTTCTTC. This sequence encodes CASSAYGRGVGEQFF.

CDR3 protein: CASSTRDPYEQYF. Written as DNA, the CDR3 is TGTGCCAGCAGCACCCGGGACCCCTACGAGCAGTACTTC. V usage is TRBV27 and J usage is TRBJ2-7; D could derive from TRBD1 or TRBD2 (5 bases each). V lost 6 bases, J lost 2 bases, and 11 bases lay in between. CDR1 is MNHEY, CDR2 SMNVEV, per germline (reference sequence). The CDR3 sequence is 13 residues long.

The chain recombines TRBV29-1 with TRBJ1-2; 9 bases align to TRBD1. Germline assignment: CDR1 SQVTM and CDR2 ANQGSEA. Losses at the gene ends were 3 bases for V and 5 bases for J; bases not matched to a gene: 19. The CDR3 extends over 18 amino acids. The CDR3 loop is CSVELGGTGRGGLYGYTF. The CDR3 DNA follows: TGCAGCGTTGAGTTGGGGGGGACAGGGCGAGGTGGGTTATATGGCTACACCTTC.

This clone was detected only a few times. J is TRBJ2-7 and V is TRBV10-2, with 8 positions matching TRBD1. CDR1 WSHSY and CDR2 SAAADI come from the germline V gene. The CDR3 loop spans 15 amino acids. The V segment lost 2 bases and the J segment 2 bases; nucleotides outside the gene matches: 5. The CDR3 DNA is TGCGCCAGCAGTGAGCCCAGACAGGGGACCTACGAGCAGTACTTC. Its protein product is CASSEPRQGTYEQYF.